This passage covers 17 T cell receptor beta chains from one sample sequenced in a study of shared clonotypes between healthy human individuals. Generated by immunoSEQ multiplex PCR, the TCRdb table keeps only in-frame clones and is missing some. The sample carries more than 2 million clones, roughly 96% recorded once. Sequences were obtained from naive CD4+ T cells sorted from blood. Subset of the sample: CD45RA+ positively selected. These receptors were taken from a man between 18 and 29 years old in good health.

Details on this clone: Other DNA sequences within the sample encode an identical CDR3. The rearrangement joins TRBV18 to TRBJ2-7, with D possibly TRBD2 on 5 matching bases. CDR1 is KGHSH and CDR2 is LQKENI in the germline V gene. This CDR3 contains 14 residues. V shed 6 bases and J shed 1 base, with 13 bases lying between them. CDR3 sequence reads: CASSPPSRSYEQYF. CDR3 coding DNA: TGTGCCAGCTCTCCCCCTAGCAGGTCCTACGAGCAGTACTTC. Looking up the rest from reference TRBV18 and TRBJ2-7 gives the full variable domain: NAGVMQNPRHLVRRRGQEARLRCSPMKGHSHVYWYRQLPEEGLKFMVYLQKENIIDESGMPKERFSAEFPKEGPSILRIQQVVRGDSAAYFCASSPPSRSYEQYFGPGTRLTVT.

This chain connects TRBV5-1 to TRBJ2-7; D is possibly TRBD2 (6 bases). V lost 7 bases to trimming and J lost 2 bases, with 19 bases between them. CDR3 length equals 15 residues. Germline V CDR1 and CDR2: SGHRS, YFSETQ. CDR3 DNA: TGCGCCAGCCAGACGGGGGTGGTGTCCGCCTACGAGCAGTACTTC. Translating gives CASQTGVVSAYEQYF.

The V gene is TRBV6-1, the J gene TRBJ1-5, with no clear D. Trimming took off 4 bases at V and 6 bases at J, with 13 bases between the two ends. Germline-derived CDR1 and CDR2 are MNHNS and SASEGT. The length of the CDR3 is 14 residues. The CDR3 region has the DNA TGTGCCAGCAGTGTTTTTCCGGGTAGTCAGCCCCAGCATTTT. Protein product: CASSVFPGSQPQHF.

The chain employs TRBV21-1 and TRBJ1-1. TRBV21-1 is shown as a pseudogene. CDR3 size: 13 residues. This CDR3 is CARPGSRDTEAFF. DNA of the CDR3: TGTGCCCGCCCGGGGAGCAGGGACACTGAAGCTTTCTTT.

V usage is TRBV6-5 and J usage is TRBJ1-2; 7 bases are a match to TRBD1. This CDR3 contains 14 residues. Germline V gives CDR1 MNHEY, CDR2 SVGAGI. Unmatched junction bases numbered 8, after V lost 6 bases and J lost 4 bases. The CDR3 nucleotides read TGTGCCAGCAGCCCCACAGGGGAGGTCTATGGCTACACCTTC. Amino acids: CASSPTGEVYGYTF.

CDR3 nucleotides: TGTGCCAGCAGTACTCCGGATAAAGACAATCAGCCCCAGCATTTT. It yields the protein CASSTPDKDNQPQHF. The chain recombines TRBV6-5 with TRBJ1-5; D gene uncertain. The CDR3 is 15 amino acids. The V and J ends lost 5 bases and 3 bases respectively, with 14 bases between them. From germline, CDR1 is MNHEY and CDR2 SVGAGI.

DNA for the CDR3: TGTGCCAGCAGTGTTGAAGGACTAGCGGGAGCGTACACCGGGGAGCTGTTTTTT. It codes for CASSVEGLAGAYTGELFF. V usage is TRBV6-4 and J usage is TRBJ2-2; 13 bases are shared with TRBD2. Germline V lookup: CDR1 MRHNA, CDR2 SNTAGT. This CDR3 has 18 residues. With 4 bases clipped from V and 3 bases from J, the junction kept 8 bases outside the gene matches.

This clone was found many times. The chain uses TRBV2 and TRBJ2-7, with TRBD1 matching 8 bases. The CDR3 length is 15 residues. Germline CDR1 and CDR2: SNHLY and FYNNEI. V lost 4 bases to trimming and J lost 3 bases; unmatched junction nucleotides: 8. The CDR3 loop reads CASSGGQARYYEQYF. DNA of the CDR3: TGTGCCAGCAGTGGGGGACAGGCAAGGTACTACGAGCAGTACTTC.

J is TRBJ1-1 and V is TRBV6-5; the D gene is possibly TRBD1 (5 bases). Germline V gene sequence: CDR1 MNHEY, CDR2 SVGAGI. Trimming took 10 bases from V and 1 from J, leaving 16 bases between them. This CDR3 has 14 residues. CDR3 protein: CAIRLSDTNTEAFF. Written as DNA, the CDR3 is TGTGCCATCAGACTATCGGACACGAACACTGAAGCTTTCTTT.

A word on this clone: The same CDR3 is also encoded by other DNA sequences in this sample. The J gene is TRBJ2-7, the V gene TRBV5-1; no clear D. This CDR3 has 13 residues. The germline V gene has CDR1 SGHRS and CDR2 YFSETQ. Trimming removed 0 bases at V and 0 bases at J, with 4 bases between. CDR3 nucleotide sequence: TGCGCCAGCAGCTTGGCCCTCTCCTACGAGCAGTACTTC. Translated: CASSLALSYEQYF.

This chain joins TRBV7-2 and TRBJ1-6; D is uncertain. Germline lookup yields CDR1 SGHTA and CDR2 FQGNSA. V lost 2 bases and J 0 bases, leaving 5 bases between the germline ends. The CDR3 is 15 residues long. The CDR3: CASSLPSSYNSPLHF. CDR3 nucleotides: TGTGCCAGCAGCTTACCTAGCTCCTATAATTCACCCCTCCACTTT. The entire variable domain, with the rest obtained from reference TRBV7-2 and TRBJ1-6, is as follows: GAGVSQSPSNKVTEKGKDVELRCDPISGHTALYWYRQSLGQGLEFLIYFQGNSAPDKSGLPSDRFSAERTGGSVSTLTIQRTQQEDSAVYLCASSLPSSYNSPLHFGNGTRLTVT.

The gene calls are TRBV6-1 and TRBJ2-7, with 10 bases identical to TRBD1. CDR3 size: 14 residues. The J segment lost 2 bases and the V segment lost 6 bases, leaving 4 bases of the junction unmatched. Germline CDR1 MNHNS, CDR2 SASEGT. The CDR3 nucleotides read TGTGCCAGCAGGGGACAGGGGTTCCCCTACGAGCAGTACTTC. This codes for CASRGQGFPYEQYF.

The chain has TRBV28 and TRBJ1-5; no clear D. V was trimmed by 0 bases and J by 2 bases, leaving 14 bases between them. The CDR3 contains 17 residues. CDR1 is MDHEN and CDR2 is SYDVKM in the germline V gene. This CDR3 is CASSLWDLGRGNQPQHF. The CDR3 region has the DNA TGTGCCAGCAGTTTATGGGACCTCGGACGTGGCAATCAGCCCCAGCATTTT.

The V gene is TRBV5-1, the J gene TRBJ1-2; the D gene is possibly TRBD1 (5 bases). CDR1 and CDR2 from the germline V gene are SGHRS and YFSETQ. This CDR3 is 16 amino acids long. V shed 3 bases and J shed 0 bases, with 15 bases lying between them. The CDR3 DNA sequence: TGCGCCAGCAGCTCTACTCCCGGGGGAGCTAACTATGGCTACACCTTC. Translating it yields CASSSTPGGANYGYTF.

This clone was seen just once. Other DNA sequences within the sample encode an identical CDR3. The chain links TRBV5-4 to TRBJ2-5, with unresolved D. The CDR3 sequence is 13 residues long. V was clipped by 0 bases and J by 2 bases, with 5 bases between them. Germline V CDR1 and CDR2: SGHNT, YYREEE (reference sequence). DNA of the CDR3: TGTGCCAGCAGCTTGGGTCGACAAGAGACCCAGTACTTC. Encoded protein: CASSLGRQETQYF.

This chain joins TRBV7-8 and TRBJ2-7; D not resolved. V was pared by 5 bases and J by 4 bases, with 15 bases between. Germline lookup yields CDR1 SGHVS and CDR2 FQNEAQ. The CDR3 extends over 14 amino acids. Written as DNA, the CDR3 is TGTGCCAGCAGCGAAGAGGCTATAAAATACGAGCAGTACTTC. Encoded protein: CASSEEAIKYEQYF. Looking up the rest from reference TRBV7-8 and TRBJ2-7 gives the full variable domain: GAGVSQSPRYKVAKRGQDVALRCDPISGHVSLFWYQQALGQGPEFLTYFQNEAQLDKSGLPSDRFFAERPEGSVSTLKIQRTQQEDSAVYLCASSEEAIKYEQYFGPGTRLTVT.

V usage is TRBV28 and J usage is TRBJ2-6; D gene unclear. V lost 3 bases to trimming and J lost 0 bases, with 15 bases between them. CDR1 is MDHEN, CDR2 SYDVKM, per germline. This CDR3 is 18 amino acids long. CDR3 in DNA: TGTGCCAGCAGTTTCGGCCCCCCGGCAGCCTCTGGGGCCAACGTCCTGACTTTC. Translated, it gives CASSFGPPAASGANVLTF. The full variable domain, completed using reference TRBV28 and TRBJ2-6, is DVKVTQSSRYLVKRTGEKVFLECVQDMDHENMFWYRQDPGLGLRLIYFSYDVKMKEKGDIPEGYSVSREKKERFSLILESASTNQTSMYLCASSFGPPAASGANVLTFGAGSRLTVL.